These T cell receptor beta chains were read from a single sample in a study of vaccination and CD4 T cells after COVID-19. MiXCR, applied by TCRdb to the PCR reads, yields one record per CDR3 protein. The table shows about 1,600 distinct CDR3 sequences, with approximately 10% occurring only once. No antigen has been identified for these receptors. The sample comprised CD4+ T cells from blood, cultured in vitro. The receptors shown here come from a human donor in good health. The CDR3 runs from the conserved cysteine through the conserved F or W. Fields, in order: V gene, clone size, J gene, D gene, CDR3 protein, CDR3 DNA. The D gene is left open where the match is weak. Clone size appears in some rows only: once, few, many, or a class for an expanded clone.

TRBV4-1	-	TRBJ2-7	-	CASSQDQVQYEQYF	TGCGCCAGCAGCCAAGATCAGGTTCAATACGAGCAGTACTTC
TRBV28	-	TRBJ2-2	-	CASTPGANTGELFF	TGTGCCAGCACCCCCGGAGCGAACACCGGGGAGCTGTTTTTT
TRBV18	few	TRBJ2-1	-	CASSPDYAYNEQFF	TGTGCCAGCTCACCCGACTACGCCTACAATGAGCAGTTCTTC
TRBV7-9	large	TRBJ2-5	-	CASSLALGGTQYF	TGTGCCAGCAGCTTAGCGCTTGGGGGGACCCAGTACTTC
TRBV5-1	medium-sized	TRBJ1-6	-	CASSSGGKGNSPLHF	TGCGCCAGCAGCTCGGGCGGGAAGGGTAACTCACCCCTCCACTTT
TRBV5-4	medium-sized	TRBJ2-5	TRBD2	CASSPGGSKSETQYF	TGTGCCAGCAGCCCCGGGGGGAGTAAATCCGAGACCCAGTACTTC
TRBV11-3	medium-sized	TRBJ2-3	-	CASSLAAEHTQYF	TGTGCCAGCAGCTTAGCAGCGGAACATACGCAGTATTTT
TRBV6-1	medium-sized	TRBJ2-4	-	CASGINRVRAKNIQYF	TGTGCCAGCGGAATAAACAGGGTCCGGGCCAAAAACATTCAGTACTTC
TRBV2	large	TRBJ1-2	-	CASSLMGSYGYTF	TGTGCCAGCAGTTTGATGGGCTCCTATGGCTACACCTTC
TRBV27	large	TRBJ2-2	-	CASSLKGVGTGELFF	TGTGCCAGCAGTTTAAAGGGGGTGGGCACCGGGGAGCTGTTTTTT
TRBV7-9	-	TRBJ2-2	TRBD1	CASSSPGQGDTGELFF	TGTGCCAGCAGCAGCCCGGGACAGGGGGACACCGGGGAGCTGTTTTTT
TRBV7-9	medium-sized	TRBJ1-2	-	CASSLKPAGNYGYTF	TGTGCCAGCAGCTTAAAGCCCGCAGGGAACTATGGCTACACCTTC
TRBV20-1	medium-sized	TRBJ2-1	TRBD2	CSARDQAGVLEQFF	TGCAGTGCTAGAGATCAAGCGGGAGTACTTGAGCAGTTCTTC
TRBV5-1	-	TRBJ2-3	TRBD2	CASSPGLAESVDTQYF	TGCGCCAGCAGCCCGGGACTAGCGGAATCTGTAGATACGCAGTATTTT
TRBV20-1	large	TRBJ2-5	TRBD2	CSARGLAGGETQYF	TGCAGTGCTAGGGGACTAGCGGGAGGGGAGACCCAGTACTTC
TRBV20-1	large	TRBJ2-4	TRBD2	CSKRETASNIQYF	TGCAGTAAGCGGGAGACAGCTTCAAACATTCAGTACTTC
TRBV30	-	TRBJ2-2	TRBD2	CAWTLTPGLAGELYTGELFF	TGTGCCTGGACCCTCACCCCCGGACTAGCGGGAGAATTGTACACCGGGGAGCTGTTTTTT
TRBV20-1	-	TRBJ1-1	-	CSARWTGGTTEAFF	TGCAGTGCTAGATGGACTGGAGGCACGACTGAAGCTTTCTTT
TRBV6-5	large	TRBJ1-1	TRBD1	CASSYRTGNTEAFF	TGTGCCAGCAGTTACCGGACAGGGAACACTGAAGCTTTCTTT
TRBV10-3	medium-sized	TRBJ2-1	-	CAISESDYSYNEQFF	TGTGCCATCAGTGAGTCCGACTACTCCTACAATGAGCAGTTCTTC
TRBV15	medium-sized	TRBJ2-7	TRBD1	CATSRVKGGADEQYF	TGTGCCACCAGCAGAGTCAAAGGGGGCGCGGACGAGCAGTACTTC
TRBV5-1	-	TRBJ2-2	-	CASRLGGNTGELFF	TGCGCCAGCAGGTTAGGGGGTAACACCGGGGAGCTGTTTTTT
TRBV25-1	large	TRBJ1-1	-	CASSDRNTEAFF	TGTGCCAGCAGTGACAGGAACACTGAAGCTTTCTTT
TRBV5-1	medium-sized	TRBJ2-5	-	CASSLSPGAGQETQYF	TGCGCCAGCAGCTTGTCTCCCGGGGCAGGGCAAGAGACCCAGTACTTC
TRBV10-3	large	TRBJ1-1	-	CAIRGPGQANTEAFF	TGTGCCATCAGGGGCCCCGGGCAGGCGAACACTGAAGCTTTCTTT
TRBV11-3	medium-sized	TRBJ2-1	-	CASRFTTSNSYNEQFF	TGTGCCAGCAGGTTCACTACTAGTAACTCCTACAATGAGCAGTTCTTC